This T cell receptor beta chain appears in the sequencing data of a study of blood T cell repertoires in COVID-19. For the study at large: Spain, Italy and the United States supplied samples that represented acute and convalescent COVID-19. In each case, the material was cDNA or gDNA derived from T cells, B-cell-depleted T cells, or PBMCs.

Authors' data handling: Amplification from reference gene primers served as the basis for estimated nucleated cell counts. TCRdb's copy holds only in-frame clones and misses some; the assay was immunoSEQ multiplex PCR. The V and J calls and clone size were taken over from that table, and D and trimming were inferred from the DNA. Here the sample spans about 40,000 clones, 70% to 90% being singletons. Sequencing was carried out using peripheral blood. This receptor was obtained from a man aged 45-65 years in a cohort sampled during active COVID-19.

The CDR3 region has the DNA TGTGCCAGCAGTTTTCGGACAGGGAACACTGAAGCTTTCTTT. Protein: CASSFRTGNTEAFF. V and J are TRBV27 and TRBJ1-1; the match to TRBD1 covers 7 bases. CDR1 MNHEY and CDR2 SMNVEV come from the germline V gene (reference sequence). Trimming took 3 bases from V and 1 from J; bases not matched to a gene: 2. This CDR3 is 14 amino acids long.